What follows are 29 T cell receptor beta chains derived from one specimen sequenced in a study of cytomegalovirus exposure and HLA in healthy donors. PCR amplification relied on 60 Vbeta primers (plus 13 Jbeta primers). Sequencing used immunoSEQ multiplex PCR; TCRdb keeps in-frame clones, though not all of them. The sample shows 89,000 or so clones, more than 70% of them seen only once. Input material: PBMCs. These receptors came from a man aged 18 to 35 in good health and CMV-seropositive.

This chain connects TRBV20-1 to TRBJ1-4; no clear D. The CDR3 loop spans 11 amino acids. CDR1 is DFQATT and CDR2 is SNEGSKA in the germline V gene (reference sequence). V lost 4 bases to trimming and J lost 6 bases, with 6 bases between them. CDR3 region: CSAKEDEKLFF. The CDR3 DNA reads TGCAGTGCTAAGGAGGATGAAAAACTGTTTTTT.

CDR3 bases: TGTGCCAGCAGCTTAGAAGGGACAGGGGACCCCAATCAGCCCCAGCATTTT. Translating gives CASSLEGTGDPNQPQHF. The chain combines TRBV7-9 with TRBJ1-5; 10 nucleotides align to TRBD1. V dropped 1 base and J dropped 3; count of bases not matched to a gene: 6. The germline V gene encodes CDR1 SEHNR and CDR2 FQNEAQ (reference sequence). The CDR3 runs 17 residues.

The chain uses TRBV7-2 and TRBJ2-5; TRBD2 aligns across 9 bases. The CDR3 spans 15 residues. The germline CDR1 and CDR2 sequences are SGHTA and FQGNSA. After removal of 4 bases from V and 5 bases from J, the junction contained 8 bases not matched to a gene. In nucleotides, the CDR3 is TGTGCCAGCAGCTCAGTCGGTAGCGGGGGTGAGACCCAGTACTTC. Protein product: CASSSVGSGGETQYF.

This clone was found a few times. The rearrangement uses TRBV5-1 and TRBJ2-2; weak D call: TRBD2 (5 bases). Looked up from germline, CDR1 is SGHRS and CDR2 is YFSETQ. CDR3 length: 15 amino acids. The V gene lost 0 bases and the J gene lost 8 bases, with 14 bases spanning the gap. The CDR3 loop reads CASSLVGVRAGELFF. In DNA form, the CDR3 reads TGCGCCAGCAGCTTGGTGGGAGTTCGTGCAGGGGAGCTGTTTTTT.

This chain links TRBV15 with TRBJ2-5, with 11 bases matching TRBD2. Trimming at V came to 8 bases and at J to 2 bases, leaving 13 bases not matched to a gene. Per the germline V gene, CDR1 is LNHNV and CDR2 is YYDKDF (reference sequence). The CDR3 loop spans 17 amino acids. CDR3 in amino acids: CATRRERLAGNQETQYF. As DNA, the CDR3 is TGTGCCACCCGAAGGGAGAGACTAGCGGGGAATCAAGAGACCCAGTACTTC.

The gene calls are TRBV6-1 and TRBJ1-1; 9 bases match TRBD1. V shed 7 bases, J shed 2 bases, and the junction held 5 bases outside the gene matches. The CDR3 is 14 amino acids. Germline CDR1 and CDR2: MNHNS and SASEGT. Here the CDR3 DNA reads TGTGCCAGCACCCTACAGGGGGCCAACACTGAAGCTTTCTTT. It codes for CASTLQGANTEAFF.

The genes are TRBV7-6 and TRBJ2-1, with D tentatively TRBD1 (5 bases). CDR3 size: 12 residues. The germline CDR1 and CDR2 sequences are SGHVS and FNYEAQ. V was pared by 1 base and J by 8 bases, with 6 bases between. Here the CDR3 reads CASSLGGYEQFF. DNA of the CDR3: TGTGCCAGCAGCTTAGGGGGCTATGAGCAGTTCTTC.

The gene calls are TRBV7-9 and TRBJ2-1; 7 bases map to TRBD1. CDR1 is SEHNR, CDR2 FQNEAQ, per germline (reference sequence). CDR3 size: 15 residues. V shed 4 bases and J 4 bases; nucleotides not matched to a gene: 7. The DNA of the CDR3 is TGTGCCAGCAGCTCGAGCCCGACAGGGTACAATGAGCAGTTCTTC. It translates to CASSSSPTGYNEQFF. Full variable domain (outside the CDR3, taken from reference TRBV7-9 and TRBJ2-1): DTGVSQNPRHKITKRGQNVTFRCDPISEHNRLYWYRQTLGQGPEFLTYFQNEAQLEKSRLLSDRFSAERPKGSFSTLEIQRTEQGDSAMYLCASSSSPTGYNEQFFGPGTRLTVL.

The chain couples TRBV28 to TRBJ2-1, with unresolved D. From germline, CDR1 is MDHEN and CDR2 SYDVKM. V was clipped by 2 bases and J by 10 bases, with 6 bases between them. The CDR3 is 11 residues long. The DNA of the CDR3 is TGTGCCAGCAGTTTACACTACGAGCAGTTCTTC. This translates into CASSLHYEQFF.

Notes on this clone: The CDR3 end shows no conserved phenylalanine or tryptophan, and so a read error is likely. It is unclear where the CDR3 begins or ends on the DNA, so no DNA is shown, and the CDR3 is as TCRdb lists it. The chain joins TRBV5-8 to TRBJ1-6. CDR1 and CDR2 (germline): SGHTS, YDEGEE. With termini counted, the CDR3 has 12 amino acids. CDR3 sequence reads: CASSLTPRETEM.

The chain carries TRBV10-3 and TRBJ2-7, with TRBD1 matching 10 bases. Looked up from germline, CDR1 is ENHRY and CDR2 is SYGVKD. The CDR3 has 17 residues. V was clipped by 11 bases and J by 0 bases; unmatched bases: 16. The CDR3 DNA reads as TGTGCCGCCAAGCGGGGGCCCGGGACAGGGGTCTCCTACGAGCAGTACTTC. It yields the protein CAAKRGPGTGVSYEQYF.

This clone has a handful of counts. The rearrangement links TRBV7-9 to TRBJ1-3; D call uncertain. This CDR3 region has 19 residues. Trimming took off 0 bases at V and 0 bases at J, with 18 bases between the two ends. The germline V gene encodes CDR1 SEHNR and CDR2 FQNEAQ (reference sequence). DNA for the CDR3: TGTGCCAGCAGCTTAGCGTTTCAAGGTGGTAGCTCCTCTGGAAACACCATATATTTT. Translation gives CASSLAFQGGSSSGNTIYF.

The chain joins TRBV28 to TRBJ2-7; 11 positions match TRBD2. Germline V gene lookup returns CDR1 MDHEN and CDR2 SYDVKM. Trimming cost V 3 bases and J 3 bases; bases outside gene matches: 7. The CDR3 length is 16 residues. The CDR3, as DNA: TGTGCCAGCAGTTTTTTAGCTAGCGGGGGGATCTACGAGCAGTACTTC. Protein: CASSFLASGGIYEQYF.

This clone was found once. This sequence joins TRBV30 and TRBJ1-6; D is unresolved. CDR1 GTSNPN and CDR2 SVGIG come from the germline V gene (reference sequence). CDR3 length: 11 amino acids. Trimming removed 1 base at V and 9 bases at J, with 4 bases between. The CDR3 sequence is CAWSDGSPLHF. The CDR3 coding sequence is TGTGCCTGGAGTGACGGTTCACCCCTCCACTTT.

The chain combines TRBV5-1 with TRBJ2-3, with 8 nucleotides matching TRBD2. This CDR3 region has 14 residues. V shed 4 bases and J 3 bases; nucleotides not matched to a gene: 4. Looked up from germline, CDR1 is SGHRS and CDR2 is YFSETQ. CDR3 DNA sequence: TGCGCCAGCAGCGAGGGACTAGGAACAGATACGCAGTATTTT. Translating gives CASSEGLGTDTQYF. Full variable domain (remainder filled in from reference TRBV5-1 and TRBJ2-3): KAGVTQTPRYLIKTRGQQVTLSCSPISGHRSVSWYQQTPGQGLQFLFEYFSETQRNKGNFPGRFSGRQFSNSRSEMNVSTLELGDSALYLCASSEGLGTDTQYFGPGTRLTVL.

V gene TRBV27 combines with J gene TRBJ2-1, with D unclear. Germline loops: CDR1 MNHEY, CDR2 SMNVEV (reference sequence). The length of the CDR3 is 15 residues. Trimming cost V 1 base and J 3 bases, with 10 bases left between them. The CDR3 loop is CASSLYGVIYNEQFF. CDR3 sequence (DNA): TGTGCCAGCAGTTTATACGGAGTAATCTACAATGAGCAGTTCTTC.

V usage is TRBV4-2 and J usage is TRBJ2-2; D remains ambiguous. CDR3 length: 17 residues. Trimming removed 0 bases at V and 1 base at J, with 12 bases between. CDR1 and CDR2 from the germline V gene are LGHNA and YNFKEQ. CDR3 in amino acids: CASSQDRGTGNTGELFF. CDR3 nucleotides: TGTGCCAGCAGCCAAGATCGCGGAACGGGGAACACCGGGGAGCTGTTTTTT.

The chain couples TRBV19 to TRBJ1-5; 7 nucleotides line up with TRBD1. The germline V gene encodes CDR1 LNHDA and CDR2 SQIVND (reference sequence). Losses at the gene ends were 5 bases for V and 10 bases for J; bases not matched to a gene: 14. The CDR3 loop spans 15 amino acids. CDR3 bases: TGTGCCAGTAGTCCGGACGACAGGGTTAGCGGCCCCCAGCATTTT. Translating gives CASSPDDRVSGPQHF. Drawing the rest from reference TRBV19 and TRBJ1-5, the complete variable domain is DGGITQSPKYLFRKEGQNVTLSCEQNLNHDAMYWYRQDPGQGLRLIYYSQIVNDFQKGDIAEGYSVSREKKESFPLTVTSAQKNPTAFYLCASSPDDRVSGPQHFGDGTRLSIL.

CDR3 protein: CASSLGHIYGYTF. The DNA of the CDR3 is TGTGCCAGCAGCCTGGGACACATCTATGGCTACACCTTC. This chain links TRBV14 with TRBJ1-2; tentatively, D is TRBD1 (6 bases). The CDR3 totals 13 residues. V gave up 4 bases and J gave up 4 bases, with 10 bases separating them. Germline CDR1 SGHDN, CDR2 FVKESK.

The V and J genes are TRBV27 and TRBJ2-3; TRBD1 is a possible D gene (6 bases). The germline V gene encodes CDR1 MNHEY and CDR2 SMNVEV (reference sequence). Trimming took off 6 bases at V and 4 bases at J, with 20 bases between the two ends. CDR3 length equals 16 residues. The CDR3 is CASSRDRPNGADTQYF. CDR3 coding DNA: TGTGCCAGCAGCCGAGACAGGCCTAACGGGGCAGATACGCAGTATTTT.

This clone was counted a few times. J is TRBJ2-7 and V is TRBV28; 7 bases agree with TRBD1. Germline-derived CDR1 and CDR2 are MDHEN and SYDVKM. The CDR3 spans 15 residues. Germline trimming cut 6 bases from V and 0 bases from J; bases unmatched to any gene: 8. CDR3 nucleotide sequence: TGTGCCAGCAGCCCAAACAGGGGCGGCTCCTACGAGCAGTACTTC. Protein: CASSPNRGGSYEQYF.

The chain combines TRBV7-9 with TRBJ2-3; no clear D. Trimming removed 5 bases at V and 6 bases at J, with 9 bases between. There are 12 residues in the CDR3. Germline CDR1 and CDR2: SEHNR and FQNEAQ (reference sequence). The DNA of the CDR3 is TGTGCCAGCAGCCCTTCAGTGGATACGCAGTATTTT. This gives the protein CASSPSVDTQYF.

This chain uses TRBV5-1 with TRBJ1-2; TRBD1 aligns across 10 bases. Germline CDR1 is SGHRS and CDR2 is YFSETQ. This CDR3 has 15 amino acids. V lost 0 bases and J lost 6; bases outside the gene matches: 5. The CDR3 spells CASSLETGGGDGYTF. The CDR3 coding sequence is TGCGCCAGCAGCTTGGAGACAGGGGGCGGGGATGGCTACACCTTC.

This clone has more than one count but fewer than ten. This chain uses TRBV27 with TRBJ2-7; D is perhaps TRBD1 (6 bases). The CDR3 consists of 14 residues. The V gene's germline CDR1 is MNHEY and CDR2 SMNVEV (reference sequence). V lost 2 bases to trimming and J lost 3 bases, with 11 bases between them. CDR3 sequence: CASSLQGGNYEQYF. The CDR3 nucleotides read TGTGCCAGCAGTTTACAAGGGGGTAACTACGAGCAGTACTTC.

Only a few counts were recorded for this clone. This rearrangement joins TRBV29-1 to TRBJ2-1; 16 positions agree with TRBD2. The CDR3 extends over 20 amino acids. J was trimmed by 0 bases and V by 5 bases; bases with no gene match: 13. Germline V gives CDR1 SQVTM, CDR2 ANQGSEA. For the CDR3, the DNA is TGCAGCGTTCGGGGACTAGCGGGGGGGCTCGGCCCGAGCTCCTACAATGAGCAGTTCTTC. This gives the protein CSVRGLAGGLGPSSYNEQFF.

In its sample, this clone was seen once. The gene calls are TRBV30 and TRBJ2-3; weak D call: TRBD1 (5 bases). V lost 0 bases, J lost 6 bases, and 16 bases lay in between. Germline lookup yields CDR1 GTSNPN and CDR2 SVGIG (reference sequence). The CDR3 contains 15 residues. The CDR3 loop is CAWSVGPGFGDTQYF. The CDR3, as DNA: TGTGCCTGGAGTGTCGGTCCAGGGTTCGGTGATACGCAGTATTTT. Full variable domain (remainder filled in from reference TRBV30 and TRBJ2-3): SQTIHQWPATLVQPVGSPLSLECTVEGTSNPNLYWYRQAAGRGLQLLFYSVGIGQISSEVPQNLSASRPQDRQFILSSKKLLLSDSGFYLCAWSVGPGFGDTQYFGPGTRLTVL.

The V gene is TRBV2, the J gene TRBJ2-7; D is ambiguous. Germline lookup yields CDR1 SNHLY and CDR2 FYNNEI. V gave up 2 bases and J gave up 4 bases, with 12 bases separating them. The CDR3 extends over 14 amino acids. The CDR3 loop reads CASSEPRHSYEQYF. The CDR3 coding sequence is TGTGCCAGCAGTGAACCCCGACACAGTTACGAGCAGTACTTC.

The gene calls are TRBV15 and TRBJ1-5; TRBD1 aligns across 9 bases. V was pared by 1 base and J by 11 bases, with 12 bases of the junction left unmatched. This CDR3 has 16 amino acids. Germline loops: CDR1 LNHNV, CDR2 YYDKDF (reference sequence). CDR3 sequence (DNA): TGTGCCACCAGCAGAGGAGGGGACAGGGCCCTATCGGCCCAGCATTTT. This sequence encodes CATSRGGDRALSAQHF.

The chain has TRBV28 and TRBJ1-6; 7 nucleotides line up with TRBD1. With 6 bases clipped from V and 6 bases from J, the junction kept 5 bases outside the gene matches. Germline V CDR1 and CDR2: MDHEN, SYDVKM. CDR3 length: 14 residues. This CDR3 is CASRQGGGNSPLHF. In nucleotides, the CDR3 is TGTGCCAGCAGGCAGGGGGGAGGTAATTCACCCCTCCACTTT.